This is a list of T cell receptor beta chains from one sample in a study of cytotoxic CD8 clonotypes in ibrutinib-treated CLL. Data came from immunoSEQ multiplex PCR; TCRdb stores just in-frame clones and leaves some out. This sample has 200,000 to 250,000 clones; approximately 75% occur once, and the top ten carry over 9.5%. The sample here was PBMCs, taken after 12 months of ibrutinib treatment. The receptors here all came from a human donor with chronic lymphocytic leukemia. Both conserved end residues are part of each CDR3. Each record gives: J gene, V gene, D gene, clone size, CDR3 protein, CDR3 DNA. The D gene is left open where the match is weak. Some rows have no size entry. The others give once, few or many, or a class for an expanded clone.

TRBJ1-5 TRBV2 TRBD1 NA CASVRGLHQPQHF TGTGCCAGCGTCAGGGGGCTCCATCAGCCCCAGCATTTT
TRBJ2-5 TRBV25-1 NA NA CASRGPASQETQYF TGTGCCAGCAGGGGGCCAGCCTCTCAAGAGACCCAGTACTTC
TRBJ2-1 TRBV7-6 NA NA CASSSSRLSNEQFF TGTGCCAGCAGCTCTTCACGGCTCTCCAATGAGCAGTTCTTC
TRBJ1-4 TRBV5-5 NA once CASSRTASTNEKLFF TGTGCCAGCAGCCGGACAGCGTCAACTAATGAAAAACTGTTTTTT
TRBJ2-7 TRBV29-1 TRBD2 NA CSALSGSSYEQYF TGCAGCGCTCTTAGCGGGAGCTCCTACGAGCAGTACTTC
TRBJ2-7 TRBV11-2 TRBD1 NA CASSSGTVYEQYF TGTGCCAGCAGCTCCGGGACAGTCTACGAGCAGTACTTC
TRBJ2-1 TRBV6-5 NA once CASSYSGSEQFF TGTGCCAGCAGTTACTCGGGTAGTGAGCAGTTCTTC
TRBJ2-3 TRBV10-3 NA NA CAISEGVRGADTQYF TGTGCCATCAGTGAGGGCGTCAGGGGGGCAGATACGCAGTATTTT
TRBJ1-5 TRBV5-1 NA NA CASSRDGSGQPQHF TGCGCCAGCAGCCGTGACGGTTCAGGTCAGCCCCAGCATTTT
TRBJ2-7 TRBV2 NA NA CASILGGRIIRRPDYPAYEQYF TGTGCCAGCATCCTGGGGGGTAGGATAATTCGGCGGCCGGACTACCCCGCCTACGAGCAGTACTTC
TRBJ2-3 TRBV10-3 TRBD2 few CAISASLTSGGAAQYF TGTGCCATCAGTGCAAGTCTCACTAGCGGGGGGGCTGCGCAGTATTTT
TRBJ2-3 TRBV28 NA NA CASSSTAVAGYF TGTGCCAGCAGCTCTACAGCGGTGGCGGGGTATTTT
TRBJ1-4 TRBV10-3 NA NA CAISEVQGEKLFF TGTGCCATCAGTGAGGTACAGGGTGAAAAACTGTTTTTT
TRBJ2-3 TRBV11-3 TRBD2 NA CASSLARGGADTQYF TGTGCCAGCAGCTTAGCGCGGGGGGGCGCAGATACGCAGTATTTT
TRBJ1-2 TRBV6-1 NA once CASSEALRGTGYTF TGTGCCAGCAGTGAAGCGCTTCGGGGGACTGGCTACACCTTC
TRBJ2-7 TRBV5-1 NA NA CASSLAPGTGEQYF TGCGCCAGCAGCTTGGCCCCCGGAACGGGGGAGCAGTACTTC
TRBJ2-7 TRBV4-1 TRBD2 NA CASSQETPGVAGGYEQYF TGCGCCAGCAGCCAAGAAACCCCTGGGGTAGCGGGGGGCTACGAGCAGTACTTC
TRBJ1-6 TRBV5-1 NA few CASSPRGDNSPLHF TGCGCCAGCAGCCCCCGGGGCGATAATTCACCCCTCCACTTT
TRBJ2-7 TRBV5-4 TRBD1 NA CASSSGTGIGEQYF TGTGCCAGCAGCTCCGGGACAGGTATTGGCGAGCAGTACTTC
TRBJ1-3 TRBV2 NA NA CASRRTVGNTIYF TGTGCCAGCAGGAGGACAGTCGGAAACACCATATATTTT
TRBJ1-6 TRBV30 NA NA CAWSQGDNSPLHF TGTGCCTGGAGTCAGGGAGATAATTCACCCCTCCACTTT
TRBJ1-2 TRBV5-1 NA NA CASSLDRRTLYYGYTF TGCGCCAGCAGCTTGGACAGAAGGACACTTTACTATGGCTACACCTTC
TRBJ2-2 TRBV6-5 NA NA CASSYGWDGSGELFF TGTGCCAGCAGTTACGGGTGGGATGGGAGCGGGGAGCTGTTTTTT
TRBJ2-7 TRBV5-1 NA NA CASSFGQNYEQYF TGCGCCAGCAGCTTTGGACAGAACTACGAGCAGTACTTC
TRBJ2-3 TRBV28 TRBD2 NA CASHTSGRSTDTQYF TGTGCCAGCCATACCAGCGGGAGGAGTACAGATACGCAGTATTTT
TRBJ1-5 TRBV7-9 TRBD1 NA CASSDTGGDQPQHF TGTGCCAGCAGCGATACAGGGGGGGATCAGCCCCAGCATTTT
TRBJ1-1 TRBV19 TRBD1 NA CASSIGTGSTEAFF TGTGCCAGTAGTATAGGGACAGGGAGCACTGAAGCTTTCTTT
TRBJ1-3 TRBV9 NA NA CASSARPDSGNTIYF TGTGCCAGCAGCGCGCGCCCAGACTCTGGAAACACCATATATTTT
TRBJ2-2 TRBV9 NA NA CASSVWISGELFF TGTGCCAGCAGCGTATGGATCTCCGGGGAGCTGTTTTTT
TRBJ1-2 TRBV27 TRBD1 NA CASSFTRDRVNGYTF TGTGCCAGCAGTTTCACCCGGGACAGGGTTAATGGCTACACCTTC
TRBJ2-5 TRBV5-1 NA few CASSLSSDETQYF TGCGCCAGCAGCTTAAGTTCCGACGAGACCCAGTACTTC
TRBJ2-7 TRBV27 NA NA CASSLSGPTREQYF TGTGCCAGCAGTTTATCGGGGCCAACTAGAGAGCAGTACTTC
TRBJ2-1 TRBV11-2 NA once CASSLGGSYEQFF TGTGCCAGCAGCTTAGGGGGCAGTTATGAGCAGTTCTTC
TRBJ2-5 TRBV11-2 TRBD1 NA CASSLGWGTGTETQYF TGTGCCAGCAGCTTAGGGTGGGGGACAGGGACCGAGACCCAGTACTTC
TRBJ2-1 TRBV11-1 TRBD1 NA CASSPRTGDIDEQFF TGTGCCAGCAGCCCCCGGACAGGGGACATTGATGAGCAGTTCTTC
TRBJ1-4 TRBV7-9 NA few CASSPGQLINEKLFF TGTGCCAGCAGCCCTGGACAGCTGATTAATGAAAAACTGTTTTTT
TRBJ1-2 TRBV28 TRBD1 few CASSIRDRGLYGYTF TGTGCCAGCAGTATCCGGGACAGGGGCCTCTATGGCTACACCTTC
TRBJ2-7 TRBV28 NA NA CASSFSQRATYEQYF TGTGCCAGCAGTTTCTCCCAGCGGGCTACCTACGAGCAGTACTTC
TRBJ2-5 TRBV29-1 NA NA CSVEASGKTQYF TGCAGCGTTGAAGCATCCGGGAAGACCCAGTACTTC
TRBJ2-7 TRBV5-1 TRBD2 NA CASSTSGTSLIYEQYF TGCGCCAGCAGCACCAGTGGGACTAGTCTCATCTACGAGCAGTACTTC
TRBJ1-1 TRBV29-1 NA NA CSVVRGNTEAFF TGCAGCGTTGTCCGGGGGAACACTGAAGCTTTCTTT
TRBJ2-5 TRBV7-9 NA few CASSLVPGTETQYF TGTGCCAGCAGCTTAGTTCCGGGAACGGAGACCCAGTACTTC